This is a list of T cell receptor beta chains from one sample in a study of blood T cells in healthy people across ages. TCRdb re-called the 5' RACE reads through MiXCR, storing one row per CDR3 protein. Of about 1.8 million distinct CDR3 sequences in the sample, roughly 50% were seen once. Sequenced material: blood. All receptors derive from a woman aged 40 to 50 in good health. Both conserved end residues are trimmed from each CDR3. A D gene is named only where the DNA matches it firmly. Clone size, where shown, is once, few, many, or a class for clones that have expanded.

TRBJ1-5 NA TRBV3-1 NA ASSQGGYSYQPQH
TRBJ2-3 NA TRBV6-5 few ASSYSTGHTDTQY
TRBJ1-1 TRBD1 TRBV29-1 NA SVDRQGTGTEAF
TRBJ2-7 NA TRBV6-2/TRBV6-3 few ASSYWSGRNEQY
TRBJ2-5 NA TRBV12-3/TRBV12-4 few ASSPQETQETQY
NA NA TRBV20-1 NA SVLYETQY
TRBJ2-5 TRBD2 TRBV4-3 NA ASSQDRASGGSETQY
TRBJ2-3 NA TRBV7-2 NA ASSLDRVTSTDTQY
TRBJ2-3 NA TRBV24-1 NA ATSDGHGSTDTQY
TRBJ1-5 TRBD1 TRBV20-1 NA SAADRVSGNQPQH
TRBJ2-3 NA TRBV28 NA ASSLRRERTQY
TRBJ1-5 TRBD1 TRBV7-2 few ASSLQQGSQPQH
TRBJ2-1 NA TRBV6-5 few ASSYSRGRRNEQF
TRBJ2-5 TRBD1 TRBV5-1 few ASSSTDRAKQY
TRBJ2-1 NA TRBV7-2 NA ASSWGSVQF
TRBJ2-5 TRBD2 TRBV4-1 many ASSSPSGGETQY
TRBJ2-3 NA TRBV7-3 NA ASSFGGRGPDTQY
NA TRBD2 TRBV5-1 few ASSLGVTSRETQY
TRBJ2-3 NA TRBV20-1 once SARGNPDTQY
TRBJ2-3 TRBD2 TRBV20-1 NA SAVRLAGGRGFTDTQY
TRBJ2-3 NA TRBV3-1 few ASSYLRGEADTQY
TRBJ1-2 NA TRBV7-2 few ASSLVSGGVGYT
TRBJ2-3 NA TRBV6-2/TRBV6-3 NA ASSDVGGGARY
TRBJ2-7 NA TRBV29-1 NA SVDASWGSEQY
TRBJ2-3 TRBD2 TRBV4-1 NA ASSQEWRGAPSSTDTQY
TRBJ2-5 NA TRBV6-2/TRBV6-3 NA ASSSRERKTQY
TRBJ2-5 NA TRBV2 few ASNSDAQETQY
TRBJ1-2 TRBD1 TRBV28 NA ASRPTGVYGYT
TRBJ1-4 NA TRBV5-1 once ASSTAGSTNEKLF
TRBJ2-6 NA TRBV7-9 once ASGGGSIHSGANVLT
TRBJ1-2 TRBD1 TRBV29-1 few SVGQDLNYGYT
TRBJ2-3 TRBD2 TRBV6-1 NA ASSEHDSGMNTQY
TRBJ2-5 TRBD1 TRBV20-1 NA SARDGQGVGETQY
NA NA TRBV24-1 NA ATSDLEGTLETQF
TRBJ2-3 NA TRBV15 NA ATSSGVDTDTQY
TRBJ2-7 NA TRBV6-5 once ASSCSKRGEQY
TRBJ2-1 TRBD1 TRBV20-1 NA SAIGTGKHNEQF
NA NA TRBV7-6 NA ASSVDAGGYEQY
TRBJ2-3 TRBD2 TRBV4-3 few ASSQRGLAGTSTDTQY
TRBJ1-5 TRBD1 TRBV13 NA ASSLGGEQGEPQH
TRBJ1-5 TRBD1 TRBV9 NA ASSAGTDCCQPQH
TRBJ2-5 TRBD2 TRBV20-1 few SSLAGSIETQY
TRBJ2-5 NA TRBV7-2 few ASSLYLLASETQY
TRBJ2-7 NA TRBV28 NA ASTVPSAGSYEQY
TRBJ2-6 NA TRBV11-2 NA ASSLDQGGSGANVLT
TRBJ1-6 NA TRBV20-1 NA SARSLTANSPLH
TRBJ1-1 NA TRBV21-1 NA ASSAKDRGPAGEAF
TRBJ1-2 NA TRBV7-3 NA ASSSEPGQGNYGYT
TRBJ1-1 NA TRBV18 NA ASSPLDSHTEAF